This entry describes one T cell receptor (beta chain). The table lists this clone with a few counts. What this receptor recognizes is not known. Base qualities were left out, and no much larger clone turns up one base away. From its cysteine to its phenylalanine, the CDR3 spans 14 amino acids. Just the 42-base CDR3 DNA is kept, in frame starting at base 1. The germline V gene encodes CDR1 SNHLY and CDR2 FYNNEI. A distance of 14 bases separates the germline ends of V and J, which lose 0 bases and 8 bases respectively. A single peripheral blood draw of around 0.11 L on average was collected from each donor into heparinised tubes. Naive, central memory, regulatory and stem cell-like memory CD4+ T cells were sorted on a BD FACSAria II using a panel including CD45RO, CCR7, CD25, CD127, CD95 and CD27. All sorted populations exceeded 98% purity. PBMCs were separated immediately by Lymphoprep density gradient centrifugation and were stained directly, without being cultured. To minimize batch effects, samples were stained and sorted in pairs, one healthy donor with one patient per experiment.

The data were taken from a study of beta chain features in type 1 diabetes (dated by TCRdb to between 2018 and 2020). Context from the whole study: Mean age, gender distribution, total cell number and subset yield were not different between patients and healthy donors. A total of 90 million to 130 million sorted cells were examined across all samples, and a strong correlation was observed between cell number per subset and RNA yield. The study compared the TCRB repertoires of sorted circulating CD4+ T cell subsets in recently diagnosed type 1 diabetes patients with those in matched healthy donors. Naive and central memory subsets were obtained from all 30 or so donors, but regulatory and stem cell-like memory subsets were isolated from only 8 patients and roughly eight healthy donors.

The High Capacity cDNA Reverse Transcription Kit was used to reverse transcribe all of the isolated RNA, meaning that expressed TCRB transcripts were what got sequenced. Deep immunoSEQ sequencing was applied to naive, central memory and regulatory T cell samples, giving an average of around 3.4 million total reads per sample. Sorted cells were lysed in RLT buffer and RNA was extracted with DNase-treated RNeasy Micro or Mini kits, depending on cell number. Each cell subset was processed separately to prevent cross-contamination, with patient and healthy donor samples processed together. Using the immunoSEQ multiplex PCR, TCRB sequences were amplified from cDNA into 87-bp fragments spanning the CDR3 region. Sequencing of the amplicons was performed on the Illumina HiSeq platform. The paper's data handling went like this. PCR bias was computationally corrected using synthetic template baselines, reads within Hamming distance 2 were collapsed, and singletons that could not be merged were discarded. Reads were aligned against IMGT to assign V, D and J genes, CDR3 length and insertions or deletions at six rearrangement sites. Within each subset, clonotype counts were normalized to sorted cell number, and only after that were true diversity and Gini coefficients computed with the tcR R package. The overlap coefficient, calculated on TCRB nucleotide sequences, was used to quantify repertoire sharing. TCRdb retrieved this table from immuneACCESS and kept in-frame rearrangements only. Not all clones are present; in checked studies, unresolved V genes account for under half, and no reason is known for the remainder. Clone size and V and J calls were adopted from that table, with D and trimming inferred from the DNA. The sample table holds fewer than 350,000 clones, of which about 8.5% were seen once. Under 1.3% of the sample is in the top ten clones.

Summary of the overall study and its limitations: The naive, central memory and regulatory TCRB repertoires appeared to resemble one another more closely among patients than among healthy donors. HLA sub-analyses involved small numbers of individuals, so any influence of HLA type on TCRB rearrangement remained unresolved. Shorter templates might be favored by PCR, yet because patient and control samples were amplified and corrected together, any such skew would affect both groups equally. Type 1 diabetes patients showed a moderate but significant shortening of TCRB CDR3 length in all four CD4+ subsets. Because cDNA rather than genomic DNA was sequenced, highly expressing activated cells could have been over-represented, although no difference in activation and CD3 levels was found between groups. Patients with type 1 diabetes made fewer insertions and deleted more nucleotides at VDJ recombination sites, implying thymic rearrangement abnormalities.

This sequence originates from a woman in her late teens or twenties in good health. The sample taken for sequencing was central memory CD4+ T cells from blood. The rearrangement combines TRBV2 with TRBJ2-7; the D gene is unclear. The CDR3 amino acid sequence is: CASSEAYGGVQQYF. In nucleotide form, the sequence is TGTGCCAGCAGTGAAGCGTACGGTGGGGTCCAGCAGTACTTC.